The T cell receptor (beta chain) under discussion was sequenced for a study of blood T cell repertoires in COVID-19. V was clipped by 6 bases and J by 6 bases, with 6 bases between them. Germline CDR1 is DFQATT and CDR2 is SNEGSKA (reference sequence). The CDR3 is made up of 10 amino acids. In the authors' methods: Nucleated cell counts were estimated from reference gene primer amplification. Using immunoSEQ multiplex PCR, the repertoire was profiled, and TCRdb retains in-frame clones only, with some absent. The DNA was the basis for D and trimming; V, J and clone size are from that table. The sample consists of about 140,000 clones, 88% of them appearing once.

The sequence was collected from a man aged 55-75 years with active or convalescent COVID-19. The V call is TRBV20-1, the J call TRBJ2-1, with D uncertain. The sample was peripheral blood. CDR3 sequence (DNA): TGCAGTGCACCTACCAATGAGCAGTTCTTC. Translation: CSAPTNEQFF.